These T cell receptor beta chains were read from a single sample in a study of T cell responses to AZD1222 COVID-19 vaccine. Libraries were prepared by immunoSEQ multiplex PCR; TCRdb keeps only in-frame clonotypes and omits some of them. The repertoire holds 100,000 to 150,000 clones, with over 80% as singletons. Here the sequenced sample was peripheral blood, taken on day 0 of AZD1222 vaccination. The receptors stem from an adult in good health. The CDR3 runs from the conserved cysteine through the conserved F or W. D genes are given only for firm matches. Part of the rows lack a size; the others show once, few, many or a class for expanded clones.

TRBJ1-5 | . | TRBV6-5 | . | CASSNREGDQPQHF | TGTGCCAGCAGCAACAGGGAGGGAGATCAGCCCCAGCATTTT
TRBJ2-7 | . | TRBV12-5 | . | CASGLYDGNEQYF | TGTGCTAGTGGTTTGTATGACGGGAACGAGCAGTACTTC
TRBJ2-5 | . | TRBV4-1 | TRBD2 | CASSQGLAGGETQYF | TGCGCCAGCAGCCAAGGTCTAGCGGGAGGCGAGACCCAGTACTTC
TRBJ1-4 | . | TRBV7-9 | . | CASSLRAQFEKLFF | TGTGCCAGCAGCTTAAGAGCACAGTTCGAAAAACTGTTTTTT
TRBJ1-1 | . | TRBV11-2 | . | CASSFSPTDTEAFF | TGTGCCAGCAGCTTCTCTCCGACAGACACTGAAGCTTTCTTT
TRBJ2-5 | . | TRBV18 | TRBD2 | CASSSSSGSQETQYF | TGTGCCAGCTCCTCCTCTAGCGGGAGTCAAGAGACCCAGTACTTC
TRBJ2-5 | . | TRBV19 | . | CASSVARRGETQYF | TGTGCCAGTAGTGTCGCCCGGAGGGGAGAGACCCAGTACTTC
TRBJ2-7 | . | TRBV5-6 | . | CASSTTGRSYEQYF | TGTGCCAGCAGCACCACAGGCCGCTCCTACGAGCAGTACTTC
TRBJ1-1 | . | TRBV5-1 | . | CASSRIQQGGTEAFF | TGCGCCAGCAGTCGGATCCAACAGGGAGGCACTGAAGCTTTCTTT
TRBJ1-4 | few | TRBV15 | . | CATTYKGRDEKLFF | TGTGCCACCACGTATAAGGGTCGGGACGAAAAACTGTTTTTT
TRBJ1-2 | . | TRBV7-9 | . | CASSRDVYGYTF | TGTGCCAGCAGCCGGGACGTTTATGGCTACACCTTC
TRBJ2-7 | . | TRBV7-6 | TRBD1 | CASSQGQGREQYF | TGTGCCAGCAGCCAGGGACAGGGGCGCGAGCAGTACTTC
TRBJ1-6 | . | TRBV27 | TRBD1 | CASSHWDRKNSPLHF | TGTGCCAGCAGTCACTGGGACAGAAAAAATTCACCCCTCCACTTT
TRBJ2-5 | . | TRBV5-6 | . | CASSLSPSASQYF | TGTGCCAGCAGCTTGAGTCCGTCCGCGTCCCAGTACTTC
TRBJ1-4 | . | TRBV27 | TRBD1 | CASRRQGYGEKLFF | TGTGCCAGCAGAAGACAGGGGTACGGTGAAAAACTGTTTTTT
TRBJ1-2 | . | TRBV18 | . | CASSPPGADLYGYTF | TGTGCCAGCTCACCACCAGGGGCCGACCTCTATGGCTACACCTTC
TRBJ1-5 | . | TRBV3-1/TRBV3-2 | . | CASSQSEAAPQHF | TGTGCCAGCAGCCAATCAGAGGCAGCGCCCCAGCATTTT
TRBJ2-1 | . | TRBV7-2 | TRBD1 | CASKEPGTGSSGQFF | TGTGCCAGCAAGGAGCCCGGGACAGGGTCTTCGGGGCAGTTCTTC
TRBJ2-7 | . | TRBV7-9 | . | CASSPYQAGVPYEQYF | TGTGCCAGCAGCCCTTATCAGGCAGGGGTGCCCTACGAGCAGTACTTC
TRBJ2-3 | few | TRBV5-1 | TRBD2 | CASSLGLAGSNTDTQYF | TGCGCCAGCAGCTTAGGACTAGCGGGATCCAACACAGATACGCAGTATTTT
TRBJ1-2 | few | TRBV28 | TRBD1 | CASSSNDRAYGYTF | TGTGCCAGCAGTTCCAATGACAGGGCCTATGGCTACACCTTC